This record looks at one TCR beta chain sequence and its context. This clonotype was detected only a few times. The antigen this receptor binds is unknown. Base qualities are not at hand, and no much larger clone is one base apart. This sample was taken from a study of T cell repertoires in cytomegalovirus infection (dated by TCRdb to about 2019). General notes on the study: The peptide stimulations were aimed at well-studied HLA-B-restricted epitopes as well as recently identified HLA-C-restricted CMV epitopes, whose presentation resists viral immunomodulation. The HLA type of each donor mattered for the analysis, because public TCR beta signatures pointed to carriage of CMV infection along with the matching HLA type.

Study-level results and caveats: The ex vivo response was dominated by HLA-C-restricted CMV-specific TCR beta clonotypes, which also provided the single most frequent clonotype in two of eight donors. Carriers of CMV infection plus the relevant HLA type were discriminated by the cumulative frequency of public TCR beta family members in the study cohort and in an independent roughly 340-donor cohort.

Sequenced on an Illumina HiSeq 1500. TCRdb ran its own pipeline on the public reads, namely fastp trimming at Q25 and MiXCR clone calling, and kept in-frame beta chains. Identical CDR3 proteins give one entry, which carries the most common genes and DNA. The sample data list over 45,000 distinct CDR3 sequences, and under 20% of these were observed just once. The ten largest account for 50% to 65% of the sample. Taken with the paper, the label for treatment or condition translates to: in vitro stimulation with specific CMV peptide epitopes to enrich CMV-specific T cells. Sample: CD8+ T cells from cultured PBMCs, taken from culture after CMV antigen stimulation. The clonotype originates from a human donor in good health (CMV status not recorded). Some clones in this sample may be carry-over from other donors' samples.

The nucleotides read TGTGCCAGCAGCGGAAGCAACACAGGGTACGGGGAAAAACTGTTTTTT. Translated, this is CASSGSNTGYGEKLFF. This chain is built from TRBV11-2 and TRBJ1-4; TRBD1 could be the D gene, as 6 bases match. V lost 5 bases and J lost 8 bases; the stretch between them is 21 bases long. For CDR1 and CDR2, the germline V gene lists SGHAT and FQNNGV. The CDR3 spans 16 residues, from the cysteine through the phenylalanine. The kept DNA is CDR3 alone, 48 bases in frame from the first base. With the portions outside the CDR3 filled from the reference TRBV11-2 and TRBJ1-4 genes, the complete variable region becomes EAGVAQSPRYKIIEKRQSVAFWCNPISGHATLYWYQQILGQGPKLLIQFQNNGVVDDSQLPKDRFSAERLKGVDSTLKIQPAKLEDSAVYLCASSGSNTGYGEKLFFGSGTQLSVL.